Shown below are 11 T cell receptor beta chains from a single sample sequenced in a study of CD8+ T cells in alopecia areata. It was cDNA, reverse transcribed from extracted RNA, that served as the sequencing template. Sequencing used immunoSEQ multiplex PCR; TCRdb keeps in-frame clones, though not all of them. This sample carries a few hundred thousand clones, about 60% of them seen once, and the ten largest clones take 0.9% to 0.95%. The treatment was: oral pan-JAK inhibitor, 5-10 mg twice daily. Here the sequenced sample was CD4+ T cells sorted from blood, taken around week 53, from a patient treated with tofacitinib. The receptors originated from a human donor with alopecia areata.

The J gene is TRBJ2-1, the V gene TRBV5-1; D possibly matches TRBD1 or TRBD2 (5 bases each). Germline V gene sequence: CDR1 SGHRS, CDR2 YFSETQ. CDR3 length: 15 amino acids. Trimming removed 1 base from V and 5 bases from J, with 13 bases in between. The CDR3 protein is CASSLTGRENNEQFF. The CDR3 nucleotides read TGCGCCAGCAGCTTGACCGGCAGGGAGAACAATGAGCAGTTCTTC.

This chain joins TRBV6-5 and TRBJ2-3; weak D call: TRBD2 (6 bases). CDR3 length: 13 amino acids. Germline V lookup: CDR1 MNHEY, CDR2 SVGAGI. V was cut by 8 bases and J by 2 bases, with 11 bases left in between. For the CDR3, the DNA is TGTGCCAGCGGGGACTCAAACACAGATACGCAGTATTTT. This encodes CASGDSNTDTQYF.

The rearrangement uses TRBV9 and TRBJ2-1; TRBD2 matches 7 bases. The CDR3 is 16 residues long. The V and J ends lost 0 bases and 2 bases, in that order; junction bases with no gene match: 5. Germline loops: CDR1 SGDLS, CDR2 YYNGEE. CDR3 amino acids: CASSVVGGGAYNEQFF. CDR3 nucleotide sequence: TGTGCCAGCAGCGTAGTCGGCGGGGGAGCCTACAATGAGCAGTTCTTC.

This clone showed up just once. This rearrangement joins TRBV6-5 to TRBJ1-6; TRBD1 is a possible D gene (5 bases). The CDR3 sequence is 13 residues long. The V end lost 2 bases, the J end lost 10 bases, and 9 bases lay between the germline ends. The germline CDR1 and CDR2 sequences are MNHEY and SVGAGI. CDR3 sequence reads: CASSYGGASPLHF. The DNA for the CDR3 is TGTGCCAGCAGTTACGGCGGGGCCTCACCCCTCCACTTT.

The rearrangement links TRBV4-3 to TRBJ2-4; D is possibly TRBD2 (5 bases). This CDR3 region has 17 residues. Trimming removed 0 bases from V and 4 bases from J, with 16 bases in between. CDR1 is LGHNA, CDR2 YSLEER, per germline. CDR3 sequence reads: CASSQDTGEGRKNIQYF. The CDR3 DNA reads TGCGCCAGCAGCCAAGATACTGGAGAGGGTCGAAAAAACATTCAGTACTTC.

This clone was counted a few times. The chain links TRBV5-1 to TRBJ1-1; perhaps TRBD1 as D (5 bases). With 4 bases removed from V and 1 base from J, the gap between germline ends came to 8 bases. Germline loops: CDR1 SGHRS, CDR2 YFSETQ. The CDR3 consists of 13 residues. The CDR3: CASSQTENTEAFF. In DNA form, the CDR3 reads TGCGCCAGCAGCCAGACAGAGAACACTGAAGCTTTCTTT.

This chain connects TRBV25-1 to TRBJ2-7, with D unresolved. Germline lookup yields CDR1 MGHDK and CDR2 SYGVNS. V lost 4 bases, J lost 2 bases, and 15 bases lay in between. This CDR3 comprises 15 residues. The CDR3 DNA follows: TGTGCCAGCAGTGGTCTAGGCGGCGCCACCTACGAGCAGTACTTC. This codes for CASSGLGGATYEQYF.

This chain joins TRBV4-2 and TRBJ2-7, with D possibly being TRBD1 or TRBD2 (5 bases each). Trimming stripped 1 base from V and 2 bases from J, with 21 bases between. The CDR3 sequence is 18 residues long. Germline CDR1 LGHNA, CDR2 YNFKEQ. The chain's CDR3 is CASSQARLLRDGAYEQYF. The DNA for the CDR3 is TGTGCCAGCAGCCAAGCGCGGCTACTACGGGACGGAGCCTACGAGCAGTACTTC.

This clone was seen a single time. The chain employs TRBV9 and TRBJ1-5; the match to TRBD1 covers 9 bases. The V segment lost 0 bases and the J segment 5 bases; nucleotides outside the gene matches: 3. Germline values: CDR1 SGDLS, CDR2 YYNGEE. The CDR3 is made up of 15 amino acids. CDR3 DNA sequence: TGTGCCAGCAGCGTAGGGACAGGGGCCCATCAGCCCCAGCATTTT. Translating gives CASSVGTGAHQPQHF.

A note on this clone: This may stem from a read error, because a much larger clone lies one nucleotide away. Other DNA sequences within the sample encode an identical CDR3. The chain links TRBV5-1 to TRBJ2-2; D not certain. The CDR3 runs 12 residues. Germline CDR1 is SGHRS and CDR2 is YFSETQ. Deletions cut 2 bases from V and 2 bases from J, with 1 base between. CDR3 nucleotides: TGCGCCAGCAGCTTCAACACCGGGGAGCTGTTTTTT. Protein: CASSFNTGELFF.

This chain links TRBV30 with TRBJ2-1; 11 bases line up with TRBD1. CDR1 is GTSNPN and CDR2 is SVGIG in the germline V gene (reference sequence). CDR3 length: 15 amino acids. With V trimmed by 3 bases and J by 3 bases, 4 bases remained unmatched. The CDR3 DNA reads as TGTGCCTGGAGCGGGGACAGGGGGTTCTACAATGAGCAGTTCTTC. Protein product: CAWSGDRGFYNEQFF.